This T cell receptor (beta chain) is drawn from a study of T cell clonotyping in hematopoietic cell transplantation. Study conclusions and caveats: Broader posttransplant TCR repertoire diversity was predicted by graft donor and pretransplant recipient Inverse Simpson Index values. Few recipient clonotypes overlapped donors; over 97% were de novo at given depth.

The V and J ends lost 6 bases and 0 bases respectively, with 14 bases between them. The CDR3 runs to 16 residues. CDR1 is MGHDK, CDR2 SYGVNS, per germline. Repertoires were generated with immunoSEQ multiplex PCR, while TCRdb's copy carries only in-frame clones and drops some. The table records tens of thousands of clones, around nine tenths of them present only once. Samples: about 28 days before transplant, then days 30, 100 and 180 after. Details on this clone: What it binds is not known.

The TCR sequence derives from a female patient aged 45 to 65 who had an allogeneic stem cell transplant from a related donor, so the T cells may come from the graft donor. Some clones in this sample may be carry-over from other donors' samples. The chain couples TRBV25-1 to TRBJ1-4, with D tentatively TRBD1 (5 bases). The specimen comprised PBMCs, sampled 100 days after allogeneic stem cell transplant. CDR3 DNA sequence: TGTGCCAGCAGCCCGAATATAGGGGCAACTAATGAAAAACTGTTTTTT. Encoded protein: CASSPNIGATNEKLFF.